This T cell receptor (beta chain) was profiled in a study of blood T cell repertoires in COVID-19 (TCRdb year 2020). For the study in its entirety: Collaborator samples came from the United States, Italy and Spain and covered acute and convalescent phases of COVID-19. The material from the prospective study consisted of cDNA or gDNA derived from T cells, B-cell-depleted T cells, or PBMCs. Subjects who had been exposed to COVID-19, were actively infected with it, or had recovered from it provided the deeply sampled blood TCRbeta repertoires that made up the dataset. Samples came from the ongoing ImmuneRACE study (first 160 participants) plus 1,254 subjects from 6 global collaborators. Where HLA class I and class II types were available, the types were taken from metadata supplied by the sample provider, not from assay-based typing. Nearly every sample came with metadata listing a de-identified subject ID, COVID-19 status, age in years and sex. A freely available public database, intended as a resource for researchers studying the immune response to SARS-CoV-2, is where the repertoires were released.

Whole blood was collected in K2EDTA tubes by collaborating institutions according to the institutions' own protocols. For TCRbeta analysis, collaborators shipped samples as frozen whole blood, isolated PBMCs, or DNA extracted from either of those sample types. TCRbeta CDR3 regions were amplified from genomic DNA by means of the immunoSEQ Assay, a bias-controlled multiplex PCR. In the authors' own workflow: Within the assay, amplification of reference gene primers was used to estimate how many nucleated cells each sample contained. To quantify the absolute abundance of each unique TCRbeta CDR3 rearrangement, sequence reads were collapsed and filtered. For each sample, productive Simpson clonality was calculated as the square root of Simpson's diversity index over productive rearrangements. This immuneACCESS table, as held by TCRdb, lists in-frame sequences with V and J called but not all clones. Of the missing ones, under half trace to an unresolved V gene in checked studies; the others have no known cause. The V and J calls and the clone size are those of that table, but D and trimming were determined from the DNA. This sample is represented by more than 80,000 clones; just under 80% of them were singletons. Of the sample, about 16% is held by the ten largest clones.

Study-level results and caveats: The quantity of clinical and demographic metadata differed by source and by participant and was supplied without curation.

Regarding this clone: Which antigen it targets is not known. No base-level quality is on record; no much larger clone is a single base apart.

There are 16 amino acids in the CDR3, from cysteine to phenylalanine inclusive. Only the CDR3 DNA stays, 48 bases, in frame from base 1. CDR1 is given as MNHNS and CDR2 as SASEGT, both from the germline V gene. At the junction V is shortened by 2 bases and J by 2 bases; bases outside the gene matches: 5. This TCR was sampled from a human donor in a cohort sampled during active COVID-19. The sequencing sample was made of peripheral blood. The V and J genes are TRBV6-1 and TRBJ2-3, and TRBD1 matches 9 of the central bases. CDR3 protein: CASSEPDRGLTDTQYF. The DNA is TGTGCCAGCAGTGAACCGGACAGGGGTCTCACAGATACGCAGTATTTT.